This paragraph covers one TCR beta chain sequence. The entry originates in a study of shared clonotypes between healthy human individuals. Trimming pared 5 bases from V and 5 bases from J, leaving 23 bases between. This CDR3 has 17 residues. Germline V gene data show CDR1 as SGHAT and CDR2 as FQNNGV. Measured with immunoSEQ multiplex PCR; TCRdb has only the in-frame clones, and not every one. The sample contains over 850,000 clones, 75% to 80% of which appear only once. The rearrangement joins TRBV11-2 to TRBJ2-3; D might be TRBD2 (6 bases). This receptor was identified in a man aged 18 to 30 in good health. Some clones in this sample may be carry-over from other donors' samples. What was sequenced was memory CD4+ T cells from PBMCs. Subset indicated: CD45RA-negative fraction. The CDR3, as DNA: TGTGCCAGCAGCCTGTCATTTGGAGGGCCGGGTGTAGATACGCAGTATTTT. As protein: CASSLSFGGPGVDTQYF.